Sequencing of this T cell receptor beta chain was carried out in a study of T cell changes during pregnancy in multiple sclerosis. TCRdb's table, derived via immunoSEQ multiplex PCR, lists solely in-frame clones and lacks some. The sample holds 90,000 or so clones, more than 85% seen once. Germline CDR1 and CDR2: SQVTM and ANQGSEA. V shed 7 bases and J shed 0 bases, with 7 bases lying between them. CDR3 length equals 12 residues. The receptor was derived from a female donor with multiple sclerosis, enrolled in a pregnancy study. The input for sequencing was peripheral blood, taken in the first trimester of pregnancy. The chain has TRBV29-1 and TRBJ2-1; maybe TRBD1 (5 bases). The CDR3 sequence is CSDRTSYNEQFF. CDR3 nucleotide sequence: TGCAGCGACAGGACCTCCTACAATGAGCAGTTCTTC.